The 17 T cell receptor beta chains below all came from one sample that was sequenced in a study of cytomegalovirus exposure and HLA in healthy donors. Generated by immunoSEQ multiplex PCR, the TCRdb table keeps only in-frame clones and is missing some. The sample lists 90,000 to 130,000 clones; roughly nine tenths were seen once. Sequenced material: PBMCs. Source of these receptors: a woman between 18 and 30 years old in good health and CMV-seronegative.

Only a few counts were recorded for this clone. The gene calls are TRBV7-2 and TRBJ1-3; D ambiguous. The CDR3 sequence is 14 residues long. Per germline, CDR1 SGHTA and CDR2 FQGNSA. Trimming took off 5 bases at V and 0 bases at J, with 8 bases between the two ends. The CDR3 bases are TGTGCCAGCAGCCGGGGTACCTCTGGAAACACCATATATTTT. Amino acid sequence: CASSRGTSGNTIYF.

The rearrangement uses TRBV5-1 and TRBJ1-1; TRBD1 agrees at 9 bases. The CDR3 extends over 16 amino acids. Germline V gene lookup returns CDR1 SGHRS and CDR2 YFSETQ. Trimming removed 1 base from V and 3 bases from J; junction bases left unmatched: 7. The CDR3 DNA is TGCGCCAGCAGCTTGATCCACCGGGACAGGGACACTGAAGCTTTCTTT. It translates to CASSLIHRDRDTEAFF.

This chain joins TRBV10-3 and TRBJ1-3; D is perhaps TRBD1 (6 bases). The CDR3 covers 15 residues. V lost 10 bases, J lost 0 bases, and 16 bases lay in between. Germline CDR1 reads ENHRY; CDR2 reads SYGVKD. The CDR3 protein is CATMTGHLSGNTIYF. CDR3 DNA: TGTGCCACCATGACGGGACACCTCTCTGGAAACACCATATATTTT.

V is TRBV7-9 and J is TRBJ2-3; TRBD2 agrees at 10 bases. Germline loops: CDR1 SEHNR, CDR2 FQNEAQ (reference sequence). The trim removed 4 bases at V and 1 base at J, leaving 5 bases unmatched. There are 16 residues in the CDR3. CDR3 amino acids: CASSSPSGGRTDTQYF. CDR3 bases: TGTGCCAGCAGCTCACCTAGCGGGGGCCGCACAGATACGCAGTATTTT.

The chain carries TRBV9 and TRBJ1-2; 7 bases agree with TRBD1. There are 14 residues in the CDR3. Germline V gives CDR1 SGDLS, CDR2 YYNGEE. J was trimmed by 2 bases and V by 3 bases; bases with no gene match: 4. For the CDR3, the DNA is TGTGCCAGCAGCGCAACAGGGGCAAACTATGGCTACACCTTC. Translation: CASSATGANYGYTF.

Concerning this clone itself: The junction differs from germline at one of its ends, possibly a read error. The chain recombines TRBV28 with TRBJ2-7; D ambiguous. CDR3 length equals 13 residues. Per germline, CDR1 MDHEN and CDR2 SYDVKM. The CDR3 region is CASTLGQSYEQYF. Here the CDR3 DNA reads TGTGCCAGCACTTTAGGGCAGTCTTACGAGCAGTACTTC. Full variable domain (missing parts from reference TRBV28 and TRBJ2-7): DVKVTQSSRYLVKRTGEKVFLECVQDMDHENMFWYRQDPGLGLRLIYFSYDVKMKEKGDIPEGYSVSREKKERFSLILESASTNQTSMYLCASTLGQSYEQYFGPGTRLTVT.

The rearrangement joins TRBV2 to TRBJ2-1, with D possibly being TRBD1 (7 bases). Trimming removed 3 bases at V and 14 bases at J, with 14 bases between. The germline V gene encodes CDR1 SNHLY and CDR2 FYNNEI. This CDR3 has 12 residues. CDR3 sequence reads: CASSDGGQGEFF. Here the CDR3 DNA reads TGTGCCAGCAGTGATGGAGGGCAGGGGGAGTTCTTC.

This chain uses TRBV2 with TRBJ1-5; TRBD1 is a possible D gene (5 bases). The CDR3 is 13 amino acids. Germline V gene sequence: CDR1 SNHLY, CDR2 FYNNEI. Trimming took off 6 bases at V and 3 bases at J, with 9 bases between the two ends. Here the CDR3 reads CASRGQPNQPQHF. The CDR3 bases are TGTGCCAGCAGGGGGCAGCCCAATCAGCCCCAGCATTTT.

The V call is TRBV7-9, the J call TRBJ2-7, with TRBD1 identical over 8 bases. Germline loops: CDR1 SEHNR, CDR2 FQNEAQ (reference sequence). V lost 2 bases, J lost 5 bases, and 2 bases stayed unmatched. The CDR3 has 13 residues. The chain's CDR3 is CASSLLQGDEQYF. In nucleotides, the CDR3 is TGTGCCAGCAGCTTATTACAGGGGGACGAGCAGTACTTC.

The chain is built from TRBV7-6 and TRBJ2-2; no definite D call. V lost 5 bases and J lost 0, with 10 bases in between. Germline V lookup: CDR1 SGHVS, CDR2 FNYEAQ. The CDR3 is made up of 15 amino acids. The CDR3 spells CASSPRLANTGELFF. CDR3 DNA sequence: TGTGCCAGCAGCCCCCGACTTGCGAACACCGGGGAGCTGTTTTTT.

The V and J genes are TRBV5-6 and TRBJ2-5; D might be TRBD1 (5 bases). V was cut by 0 bases and J by 3 bases, with 12 bases left in between. The CDR3 consists of 15 residues. Germline-derived CDR1 and CDR2 are SGHDT and YYEEEE. The CDR3, as DNA: TGTGCCAGCAGCTTGGCCCGTCAGGGAAAAGAGACCCAGTACTTC. Protein sequence: CASSLARQGKETQYF.

The chain is built from TRBV11-3 and TRBJ2-3; 9 positions match TRBD2. This CDR3 spans 16 amino acids. From germline, CDR1 is SGHNT and CDR2 YENEEA. The J segment lost 1 base and the V segment lost 6 bases, leaving 8 bases of the junction unmatched. The CDR3 loop reads CASSGKTSGGTDTQYF. In DNA form, the CDR3 reads TGTGCCAGCAGTGGGAAGACTAGCGGAGGCACAGATACGCAGTATTTT.

V is TRBV14 and J is TRBJ2-7; TRBD1 matches at 7 bases. The V segment lost 5 bases and the J segment 0 bases; nucleotides outside the gene matches: 4. CDR3 size: 14 residues. Germline CDR1 reads SGHDN; CDR2 reads FVKESK. The DNA for the CDR3 is TGTGCCAGCAGCAAGACAGGGAGCTCCTACGAGCAGTACTTC. Amino acid sequence: CASSKTGSSYEQYF. Looking up the rest from reference TRBV14 and TRBJ2-7 gives the full variable domain: EAGVTQFPSHSVIEKGQTVTLRCDPISGHDNLYWYRRVMGKEIKFLLHFVKESKQDESGMPNNRFLAERTGGTYSTLKVQPAELEDSGVYFCASSKTGSSYEQYFGPGTRLTVT.

In this sample, this clone turned up once. V gene TRBV5-1 combines with J gene TRBJ2-6; D is perhaps TRBD2 (5 bases). Trimming took 7 bases from V and 0 from J, leaving 11 bases between them. Per the germline V gene, CDR1 is SGHRS and CDR2 is YFSETQ. CDR3 length equals 15 residues. CDR3 in DNA: TGCGCCAGCGGGGAGCGGAGCTCTGGGGCCAACGTCCTGACTTTC. Translation: CASGERSSGANVLTF.

The J gene is TRBJ2-7, the V gene TRBV28, with TRBD2 as a possible D gene (5 bases). CDR1 and CDR2 from the germline V gene are MDHEN and SYDVKM. Between the trimmed V and J ends, which lost 5 bases and 2 bases, there was a span of 13 bases. This CDR3 region has 14 residues. This chain's CDR3 is CASSPLALPYEQYF. The CDR3 DNA is TGTGCCAGCAGTCCCCTAGCTTTACCCTACGAGCAGTACTTC.

In its sample, this clone was seen a few times. This chain joins TRBV18 and TRBJ2-7; D perhaps matches TRBD1 (6 bases). This CDR3 has 11 amino acids. The germline CDR1 and CDR2 sequences are KGHSH and LQKENI. V lost 5 bases to trimming and J lost 11 bases, with 13 bases between them. The CDR3 nucleotides are TGTGCCAGCTCAGCCGGGGACACAAAGTACTTC. This translates into CASSAGDTKYF.

This chain links TRBV18 with TRBJ1-4, with 10 bases identical to TRBD1. CDR3 size: 15 residues. The V and J ends lost 1 base and 7 bases, in that order; junction bases with no gene match: 3. Germline V gene data show CDR1 as KGHSH and CDR2 as LQKENI. For the CDR3, the DNA is TGTGCCAGCTCACCACAGACAGGGGGCACTGAAAAACTGTTTTTT. Its protein product is CASSPQTGGTEKLFF. Full variable domain (rest looked up from reference TRBV18 and TRBJ1-4): NAGVMQNPRHLVRRRGQEARLRCSPMKGHSHVYWYRQLPEEGLKFMVYLQKENIIDESGMPKERFSAEFPKEGPSILRIQQVVRGDSAAYFCASSPQTGGTEKLFFGSGTQLSVL.